Following are 24 T cell receptor beta chains from one sample sequenced in a study of blood T cell repertoires in COVID-19. Profiling relied on immunoSEQ multiplex PCR, and the TCRdb table lists in-frame clones only, not all of them. The sample consists of about 140,000 clones, about 90% of them appearing once. The sample comprised peripheral blood. The receptors shown here come from a woman aged 55-70 years with acute or convalescent COVID-19.

V gene TRBV7-8 combines with J gene TRBJ2-5; 7 bases agree with TRBD2. The CDR3 runs 16 residues. The V and J ends lost 0 bases and 2 bases, in that order; junction bases with no gene match: 6. The germline CDR1 and CDR2 sequences are SGHVS and FQNEAQ. The CDR3: CASSLAVGGLQETQYF. DNA of the CDR3: TGTGCCAGCAGCTTAGCGGTGGGGGGGTTACAAGAGACCCAGTACTTC.

The chain combines TRBV7-2 with TRBJ2-3; D is perhaps TRBD2 (5 bases). The CDR3 runs 15 residues. Germline-derived CDR1 and CDR2 are SGHTA and FQGNSA. Trimming removed 2 bases at V and 0 bases at J, with 9 bases between. CDR3 sequence (DNA): TGTGCCAGCAGCTTATCGGGATCCAGCACAGATACGCAGTATTTT. Its translation: CASSLSGSSTDTQYF. The complete variable domain, with remaining parts taken from reference TRBV7-2 and TRBJ2-3, reads GAGVSQSPSNKVTEKGKDVELRCDPISGHTALYWYRQSLGQGLEFLIYFQGNSAPDKSGLPSDRFSAERTGGSVSTLTIQRTQQEDSAVYLCASSLSGSSTDTQYFGPGTRLTVL.

The rearrangement uses TRBV20-1 and TRBJ1-5; D is unresolved. In germline, CDR1 is DFQATT, CDR2 SNEGSKA (reference sequence). The V and J ends lost 3 bases and 7 bases respectively, with 13 bases between them. The CDR3 is made up of 13 amino acids. CDR3 residues: CSASKPGGQPQHF. The CDR3 DNA reads TGCAGTGCTAGTAAGCCTGGAGGCCAGCCCCAGCATTTT.

This chain joins TRBV28 and TRBJ1-2; D remains ambiguous. Germline V CDR1 and CDR2: MDHEN, SYDVKM. The CDR3 spans 13 residues. Trimming took off 10 bases at V and 4 bases at J, with 16 bases between the two ends. This CDR3 is CATNEGILYGYTF. CDR3 DNA: TGTGCCACCAACGAGGGCATCCTCTATGGCTACACCTTC.

The chain is built from TRBV5-8 and TRBJ2-7, with 7 bases lining up with TRBD1. Germline V gene lookup returns CDR1 SGHTS and CDR2 YDEGEE. The CDR3 has 12 residues. J gave up 4 bases and V 5 bases, and 3 bases lay outside the gene matches. The CDR3 DNA reads TGTGCCAGCAGGGGACAGACATACGAGCAGTACTTC. Protein product: CASRGQTYEQYF.

Only a few counts were recorded for this clone. This CDR3 is CASSSLLAGNSYEQYF. DNA of the CDR3: TGTGCCAGCAGTTCCCTGCTAGCGGGGAACTCCTACGAGCAGTACTTC. This rearrangement joins TRBV28 to TRBJ2-7; 9 nucleotides agree with TRBD2. In germline, CDR1 is MDHEN, CDR2 SYDVKM. Trimming removed 4 bases from V and 0 bases from J; junction bases left unmatched: 7. The CDR3 sequence is 16 residues long.

J is TRBJ1-1 and V is TRBV11-2; 9 positions agree with TRBD1. The trim removed 5 bases at V and 5 bases at J, leaving 3 bases unmatched. The germline V gene has CDR1 SGHAT and CDR2 FQNNGV. The CDR3 contains 13 residues. Here the CDR3 DNA reads TGTGCCAGCAGCAGGACAGGGGAGACTGAAGCTTTCTTT. Translating it yields CASSRTGETEAFF.

The chain has TRBV5-5 and TRBJ1-2; 7 nucleotides agree with TRBD1. This CDR3 has 15 residues. Per the germline V gene, CDR1 is SGHKS and CDR2 is YYEKEE (reference sequence). The ends lost 0 bases at V and 7 bases at J; junction bases unmatched: 9. CDR3 loop: CASSLERGQWFGYTF. The CDR3 coding sequence is TGTGCCAGCAGCTTGGAGAGGGGACAGTGGTTTGGCTACACCTTC.

The chain is built from TRBV19 and TRBJ2-7; maybe TRBD1 (5 bases). The length of the CDR3 is 16 residues. Trimming took 6 bases from V and 7 from J, leaving 25 bases between them. Per the germline V gene, CDR1 is LNHDA and CDR2 is SQIVND (reference sequence). The DNA of the CDR3 is TGTGCCAGTAGCCCTACTCGCAGGGCAGGCCTTCGGGAGCAGTACTTC. It specifies CASSPTRRAGLREQYF.

This chain uses TRBV6-5 with TRBJ2-2; D unresolved. Per germline, CDR1 MNHEY and CDR2 SVGAGI. This CDR3 is 16 amino acids long. Trimming pared 0 bases from V and 3 bases from J, leaving 11 bases between. CDR3 loop: CASSYSRNLDTGELFF. CDR3 in DNA: TGTGCCAGCAGTTACTCGAGGAACTTGGACACCGGGGAGCTGTTTTTT.

This rearrangement joins TRBV6-2 or TRBV6-3 to TRBJ1-1; D gene unclear. The CDR3 is made up of 15 amino acids. V was pared by 5 bases and J by 1 base, with 14 bases between. The germline gives CDR1 MNHEY, CDR2 SVGEGT. The CDR3 bases are TGTGCCAGCAGTATGACCGGGATTAGGAACACTGAAGCTTTCTTT. Translated, it gives CASSMTGIRNTEAFF.

The rearrangement uses TRBV3-1 (or the pseudogene TRBV3-2) and TRBJ1-1; 11 bases map to TRBD1. V shed 1 base, J shed 10 bases, and the junction held 5 bases outside the gene matches. Germline V CDR1 and CDR2: LGHDT, YNNKEL (reference sequence). The CDR3 extends over 14 amino acids. This CDR3 reads CASSQGTGGYGAFF. The DNA for the CDR3 is TGTGCCAGCAGCCAAGGGACAGGGGGCTACGGAGCTTTCTTT.

The CDR3 spells CASSQGAGNNQPQHF. The CDR3 nucleotides read TGTGCCAGCAGCCAAGGGGCAGGGAACAATCAGCCCCAGCATTTT. The V call is TRBV3-1 (or the pseudogene TRBV3-2), the J call TRBJ1-5; perhaps TRBD1 as D (5 bases). Trimming stripped 1 base from V and 3 bases from J, with 10 bases between. Germline loops: CDR1 LGHDT, CDR2 YNNKEL (reference sequence). The CDR3 covers 15 residues.

V and J are TRBV6-2 or TRBV6-3 and TRBJ2-2; 9 positions agree with TRBD2. Looked up from germline, CDR1 is MNHEY and CDR2 is SVGEGT. The CDR3 runs 17 residues. J was trimmed by 1 base and V by 6 bases; bases with no gene match: 9. The DNA of the CDR3 is TGTGCCAGCAGCTGGGGACTAGCCGTTCGGAACACCGGGGAGCTGTTTTTT. This gives the protein CASSWGLAVRNTGELFF.

The chain combines TRBV9 with TRBJ2-2; the match to TRBD2 covers 12 bases. The J segment lost 6 bases and the V segment lost 4 bases, leaving 7 bases of the junction unmatched. CDR1 and CDR2 (germline): SGDLS, YYNGEE. The CDR3 covers 16 residues. The CDR3, as DNA: TGTGCCAGCAGCTACGGACTAGCGGGGTACGCCGGGGAGCTGTTTTTT. This codes for CASSYGLAGYAGELFF.

The chain links TRBV2 to TRBJ1-5, with D possibly TRBD1 on 5 matching bases. CDR1 is SNHLY and CDR2 is FYNNEI in the germline V gene. This CDR3 contains 13 residues. V shed 6 bases and J shed 4 bases, with 10 bases lying between them. As DNA, the CDR3 is TGTGCCAGCAGAATACAGGTAAATCAGCCCCAGCATTTT. Amino acid sequence: CASRIQVNQPQHF.

The genes are TRBV12-3 or TRBV12-4 and TRBJ2-1, with D possibly being TRBD2 (5 bases). The CDR3 runs 11 residues. The V end was cut by 3 bases, the J end by 8 bases, with 5 bases between. The CDR3, as DNA: TGTGCCAGCAGTTTCGGGGATGAGCAGTTCTTC. Amino acids: CASSFGDEQFF.

The rearrangement uses TRBV7-8 and TRBJ2-7; 9 positions match TRBD1. Trimming cost V 6 bases and J 3 bases; bases outside gene matches: 9. Germline V CDR1 and CDR2: SGHVS, FQNEAQ. This CDR3 has 15 amino acids. The CDR3 loop reads CASSSGQGGFYEQYF. CDR3 bases: TGTGCCAGCAGTTCGGGACAGGGAGGATTCTACGAGCAGTACTTC.

V usage is TRBV12-3 or TRBV12-4 and J usage is TRBJ2-5; D might be TRBD1 (6 bases). This CDR3 region has 12 residues. The ends were cut back, 7 bases at V and 4 bases at J, with 10 bases in the middle. The CDR3 region has the DNA TGTGCCAGCACCAAACAGGGAGAGACCCAGTACTTC. Amino acid sequence: CASTKQGETQYF.

The chain is built from TRBV5-8 and TRBJ2-5; D is perhaps TRBD2 (7 bases). Germline V gives CDR1 SGHTS, CDR2 YDEGEE. V was trimmed by 4 bases and J by 5 bases, leaving 24 bases between them. The length of the CDR3 is 17 residues. This chain's CDR3 is CASSLGEGGQIGETQYF. DNA of the CDR3: TGTGCCAGCAGCCTGGGAGAGGGGGGGCAAATCGGGGAGACCCAGTACTTC.

This clone was seen more than once but under ten times. The CDR3 here is CASSRNRDRNNEQFF. For the CDR3, the DNA is TGCGCCAGCAGCCGAAACCGGGACAGGAACAATGAGCAGTTCTTC. This rearrangement joins TRBV5-1 to TRBJ2-1; the match to TRBD1 covers 8 bases. CDR1 and CDR2 from the germline V gene are SGHRS and YFSETQ. J was trimmed by 5 bases and V by 4 bases; bases with no gene match: 8. This CDR3 comprises 15 residues.

The chain is built from TRBV28 and TRBJ2-1; the match to TRBD1 covers 9 bases. Germline V gives CDR1 MDHEN, CDR2 SYDVKM. This CDR3 region has 17 residues. V lost 1 base to trimming and J lost 2 bases; unmatched junction nucleotides: 6. The DNA of the CDR3 is TGTGCCAGCAGTTTATCGATCGGGACAGGGACCTACAATGAGCAGTTCTTC. As protein: CASSLSIGTGTYNEQFF.

This chain links TRBV5-4 with TRBJ1-2, with 9 bases that match TRBD1. The CDR3 is 15 residues long. The germline CDR1 and CDR2 sequences are SGHNT and YYREEE (reference sequence). Unmatched junction bases numbered 3, after V lost 0 bases and J lost 3 bases. In DNA, the CDR3 is TGTGCCAGCAGCTTGGGGGGACAGGGCGACTATGGCTACACCTTC. It is translated as CASSLGGQGDYGYTF.

The rearrangement links TRBV12-3 or TRBV12-4 to TRBJ1-2, with D unresolved. V gave up 8 bases and J gave up 8 bases, with 12 bases separating them. This CDR3 contains 11 residues. This CDR3 reads CASGHGSGYTF. The CDR3 DNA follows: TGTGCCAGCGGCCACGGGAGCGGCTACACCTTC.